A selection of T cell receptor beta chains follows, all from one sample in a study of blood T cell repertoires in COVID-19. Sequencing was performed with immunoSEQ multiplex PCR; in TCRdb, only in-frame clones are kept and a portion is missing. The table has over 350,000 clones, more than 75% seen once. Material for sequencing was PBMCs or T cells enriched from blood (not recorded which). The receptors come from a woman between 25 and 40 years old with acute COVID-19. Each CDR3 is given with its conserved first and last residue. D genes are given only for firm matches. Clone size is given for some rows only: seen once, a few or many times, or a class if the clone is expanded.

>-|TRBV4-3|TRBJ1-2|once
CASSQGAGAILNYGYTF
TGCGCCAGCAGCCAGGGGGCGGGCGCTATTCTAAACTATGGCTACACCTTC
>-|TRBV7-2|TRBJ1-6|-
CASSLVQGGVSPLHF
TGTGCCAGCAGCTTAGTTCAGGGAGGGGTATCACCCCTCCACTTT
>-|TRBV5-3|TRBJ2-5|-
CARLEGYGETQYF
TGTGCCAGATTGGAGGGATATGGGGAGACCCAGTACTTC
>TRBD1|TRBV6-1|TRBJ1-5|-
CASSERTGLQPQHF
TGTGCCAGCAGTGAGAGGACAGGGCTTCAGCCCCAGCATTTT
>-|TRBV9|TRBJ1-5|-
CASSVPGVNQPQHF
TGTGCCAGCAGCGTACCGGGGGTCAATCAGCCCCAGCATTTT
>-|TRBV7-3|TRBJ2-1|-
CASSLGGVSYNEQFF
TGTGCCAGCAGCTTAGGCGGGGTCTCCTACAATGAGCAGTTCTTC
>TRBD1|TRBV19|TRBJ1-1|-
CASSIPPGRGDTEAFF
TGTGCCAGTAGTATCCCCCCGGGCAGGGGGGACACTGAAGCTTTCTTT
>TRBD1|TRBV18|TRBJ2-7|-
CASSPSTGTASYEQYF
TGTGCCAGCTCACCATCGACCGGGACAGCTTCCTACGAGCAGTACTTC
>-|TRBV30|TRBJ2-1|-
CAMRQPNNEQFF
TGTGCGATGAGACAGCCGAACAATGAGCAGTTCTTC
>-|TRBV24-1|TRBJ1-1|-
CATSEGGRTEAFF
TGTGCCACCAGTGAGGGGGGTAGGACTGAAGCTTTCTTT
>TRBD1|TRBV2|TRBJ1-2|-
CASRNQGETF
TGTGCCAGCCGAAACCAGGGGGAAACCTTC
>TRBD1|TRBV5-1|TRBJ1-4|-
CASSLGLTGPNEKLFF
TGCGCCAGCAGCTTGGGCTTGACAGGGCCTAATGAAAAACTGTTTTTT
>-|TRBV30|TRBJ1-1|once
CAWSSQGSGAAFF
TGTGCCTGGAGTTCCCAGGGGTCGGGTGCGGCTTTCTTT
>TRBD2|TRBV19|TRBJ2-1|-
CASSAGGDYNEQFF
TGTGCCAGTAGTGCCGGGGGGGACTACAATGAGCAGTTCTTC
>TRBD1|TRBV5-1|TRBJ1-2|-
CASSLLTGGGYGYTF
TGCGCCAGCAGCCTCCTAACAGGGGGTGGATATGGCTACACCTTC
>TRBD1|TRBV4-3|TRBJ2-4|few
CASSQDRGGIQYF
TGCGCCAGCAGCCAGGACAGGGGAGGGATTCAGTACTTC
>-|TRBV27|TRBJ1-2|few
CASSLSGAYGYTF
TGTGCCAGCAGTTTATCAGGGGCCTATGGCTACACCTTC
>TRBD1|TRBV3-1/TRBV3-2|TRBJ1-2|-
CASSRGQKDGYTF
TGTGCCAGCAGCCGGGGACAGAAAGATGGCTACACCTTC
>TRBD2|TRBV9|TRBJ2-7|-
CASSPSGGPYEQYF
TGTGCCAGCAGCCCCAGCGGGGGGCCCTACGAGCAGTACTTC
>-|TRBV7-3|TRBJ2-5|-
CASSQLGSGGETQYF
TGTGCCAGCAGCCAATTGGGGAGCGGAGGGGAGACCCAGTACTTC
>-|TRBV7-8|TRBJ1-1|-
CASGPRGGTEAFF
TGTGCCAGCGGGCCCCGCGGAGGGACGGAAGCTTTCTTT
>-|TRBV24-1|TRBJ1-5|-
CATRQGIEQPQHF
TGTGCCACCAGACAGGGTATTGAGCAGCCCCAGCATTTT
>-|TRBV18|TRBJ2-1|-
CASSPLTEQFF
TGTGCCAGCTCACCACTAACAGAACAGTTCTTC
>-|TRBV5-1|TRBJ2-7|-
CASSELSYEQYF
TGCGCCAGCAGCGAACTCTCCTACGAGCAGTACTTC
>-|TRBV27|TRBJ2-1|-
CASSPLLLALSYNEQFF
TGTGCCAGCAGTCCCCTTCTTCTAGCGCTATCCTACAATGAGCAGTTCTTC
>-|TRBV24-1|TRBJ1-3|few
CATSETDPSSGNTIYF
TGTGCCACCAGTGAGACAGACCCAAGCTCTGGAAACACCATATATTTT
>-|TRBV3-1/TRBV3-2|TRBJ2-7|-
CASSLDWSYEQYF
TGTGCCAGCAGTCTAGACTGGTCCTACGAGCAGTACTTC
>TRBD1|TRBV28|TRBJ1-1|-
CASSPLPGGGEAFF
TGTGCCAGCAGTCCCCTCCCAGGGGGTGGTGAAGCTTTCTTT
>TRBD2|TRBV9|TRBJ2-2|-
CASSVGGLAGMEELFF
TGTGCCAGCAGCGTAGGCGGACTAGCGGGGATGGAGGAGCTGTTTTTT
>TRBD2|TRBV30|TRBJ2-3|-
CAWSVPRDYDTDTQYF
TGTGCCTGGAGTGTACCCCGGGACTACGACACAGATACGCAGTATTTT
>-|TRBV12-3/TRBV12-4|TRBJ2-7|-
CASSTYPYEQYF
TGTGCCAGCAGTACATACCCCTACGAGCAGTACTTC
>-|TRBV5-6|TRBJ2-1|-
CASSLLTGTTRNNEQFF
TGTGCCAGCAGCCTACTGACCGGGACAACCCGAAACAATGAGCAGTTCTTC
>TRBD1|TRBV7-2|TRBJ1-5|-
CASSYRGHYSYDQPQHF
TGTGCCAGCAGCTACAGGGGGCACTACTCCTACGATCAGCCCCAGCATTTT
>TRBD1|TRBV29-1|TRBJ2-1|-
CSVEQGALRSDEQFF
TGCAGCGTTGAACAGGGGGCGCTTAGAAGCGATGAGCAGTTCTTC
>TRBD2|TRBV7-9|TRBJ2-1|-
CASSHGLAGGPDSNEQFF
TGTGCCAGCAGCCATGGACTAGCGGGGGGGCCGGACTCCAATGAGCAGTTCTTC
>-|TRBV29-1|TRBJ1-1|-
CSVDRLNTEAFF
TGCAGCGTGGACAGATTGAACACTGAAGCTTTCTTT
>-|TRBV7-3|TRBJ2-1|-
CASSFPGGEQFF
TGTGCCAGCAGCTTTCCAGGTGGTGAGCAGTTCTTC
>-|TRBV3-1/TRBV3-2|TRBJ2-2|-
CASSQDGQTGELFF
TGTGCCAGCAGCCAAGACGGACAGACCGGGGAGCTGTTTTTT
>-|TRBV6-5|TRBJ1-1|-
CASSIRENTEAFF
TGTGCCAGTTCGATCCGCGAAAACACTGAAGCTTTCTTT
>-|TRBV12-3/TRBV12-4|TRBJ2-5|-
CASSATRRETQYF
TGTGCCAGCAGTGCTACTAGGAGGGAGACCCAGTACTTC
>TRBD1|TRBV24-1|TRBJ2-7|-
CATSDSGTGVDEQYF
TGTGCCACCAGTGATTCCGGGACAGGGGTCGACGAGCAGTACTTC
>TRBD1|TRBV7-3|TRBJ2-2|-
CASSLRRTGVNTGELFF
TGTGCCAGCAGCTTACGCAGGACAGGGGTTAACACCGGGGAGCTGTTTTTT
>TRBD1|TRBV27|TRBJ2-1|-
CASSPTDRAISYNEQFF
TGTGCCAGCAGTCCCACCGACAGGGCTATATCCTACAATGAGCAGTTCTTC
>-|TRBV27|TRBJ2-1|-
CASTEGGPYNEQFF
TGTGCCAGCACCGAGGGGGGGCCCTACAATGAGCAGTTCTTC
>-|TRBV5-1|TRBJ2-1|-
CASSLAGGRSYNEQFF
TGCGCCAGCAGCTTGGCCGGCGGCCGCTCCTACAATGAGCAGTTCTTC
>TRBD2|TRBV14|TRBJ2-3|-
CASSHTSGEWNTQYF
TGTGCCAGCAGCCATACTAGCGGGGAATGGAATACGCAGTATTTT
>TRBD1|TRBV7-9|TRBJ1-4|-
CASSSPGQGGEKLFF
TGTGCCAGCAGCTCCCCCGGACAGGGGGGCGAAAAACTGTTTTTT
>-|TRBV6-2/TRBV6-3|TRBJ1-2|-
CASSYEGIGYTF
TGTGCCAGCAGTTACGAGGGAATTGGCTACACCTTC
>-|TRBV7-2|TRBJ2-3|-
CASSYLTSTDTQYF
TGTGCCAGCAGCTATTTGACTAGCACAGATACGCAGTATTTT
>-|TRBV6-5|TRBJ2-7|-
CASRRTAAYEQYF
TGTGCCAGCCGGAGGACAGCAGCCTACGAGCAGTACTTC
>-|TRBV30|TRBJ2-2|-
CAWRPYYTGELFF
TGTGCCTGGCGCCCCTACTACACCGGGGAGCTGTTTTTT
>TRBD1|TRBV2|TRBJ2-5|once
CAREEGQNEETQYF
TGTGCCAGAGAAGAGGGACAGAACGAAGAGACCCAGTACTTC
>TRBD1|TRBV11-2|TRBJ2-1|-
CASSPTGVVILF
TGTGCCAGCAGCCCAACAGGGGTTGTGATACTCTTC
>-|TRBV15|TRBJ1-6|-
CATSRGYSDNSPLHF
TGTGCCACCAGCAGAGGGTACTCGGATAATTCACCCCTCCACTTT
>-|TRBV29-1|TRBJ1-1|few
CSVKVDTNTEAFF
TGCAGCGTTAAGGTTGACACGAACACTGAAGCTTTCTTT
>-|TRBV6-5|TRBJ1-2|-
CASSWTDVQIGTF
TGTGCCAGCAGCTGGACAGACGTCCAGATAGGCACCTTC
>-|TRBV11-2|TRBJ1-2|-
CASSFFRDTGTISYTF
TGTGCCAGCAGCTTCTTTCGGGACACCGGTACTATAAGCTACACCTTC
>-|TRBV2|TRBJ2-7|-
CASSEGGSTYEQYF
TGTGCCAGCAGTGAAGGGGGCTCTACCTACGAGCAGTACTTC
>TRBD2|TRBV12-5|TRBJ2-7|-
CASGLASTRGSYEQYF
TGTGCTAGTGGTTTGGCCTCGACACGCGGGAGTTACGAGCAGTACTTC
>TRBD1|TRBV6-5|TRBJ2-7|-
CASSFRGQGSYEQYF
TGTGCCAGCAGCTTCCGGGGACAGGGCTCCTACGAGCAGTACTTC